The 2 T cell receptor beta chains in this list originate from one sample, sequenced in a study of early T cells in non-severe SARS-CoV-2 infection. TCRdb called the 5' RACE reads again in MiXCR, with one record for every CDR3 protein. This sample has 25,000 to 35,000 distinct CDR3 sequences, with 4% to 5.5% found just once. The specimen sequenced was whole blood. Source of these receptors: an adult who was a healthcare worker with PCR-confirmed SARS-CoV-2 infection or an uninfected control (not recorded which).

This clonotype occurred many times. The rearrangement links TRBV28 to TRBJ1-2; D gene uncertain. The CDR3 consists of 12 residues. CDR1 MDHEN and CDR2 SYDVKM come from the germline V gene. V lost 4 bases and J lost 5, with 8 bases in between. The CDR3: CASSSTSYGYTF. The CDR3 nucleotides are TGTGCCAGCAGTTCAACGTCGTATGGCTACACCTTC.

This clonotype was counted a few times. The rearrangement uses TRBV28 and TRBJ1-2, with D perhaps TRBD1 (6 bases). Trimming took off 5 bases at V and 7 bases at J, with 14 bases between the two ends. The CDR3 is made up of 13 amino acids. In germline, CDR1 is MDHEN, CDR2 SYDVKM. The CDR3 sequence: CASSPDRLAGYTF. CDR3 DNA: TGTGCCAGCAGTCCCGACAGGCTGGCTGGCTACACCTTC.